This entry features one TCR beta chain sequence. This sample was taken from a study of blood T cell repertoires in COVID-19. As for the study in general: PBMCs, B-cell-depleted T cells, or T cells were the source of the cDNA or gDNA that made up the material.

J lost 6 bases, V lost 4 bases, and 4 bases had no gene match. The CDR3 is 14 residues long. From germline, CDR1 is LNHDA and CDR2 SQIVND (reference sequence). Per the original methods: Amplification from reference gene primers served as the basis for estimated nucleated cell counts. Here immunoSEQ multiplex PCR was the method, and the copy in TCRdb shows in-frame clones only, minus some. Clone size and the V and J calls come from that table; the DNA yielded D and trimming. The sample has more than 30,000 clones, around 96% seen once. What was sequenced was peripheral blood. The receptor comes from a human donor with active COVID-19. The donor label of this sample is uncertain. The chain is built from TRBV19 and TRBJ2-5; TRBD1 matches 11 bases. The CDR3 loop reads CASSRDRGSQTQYF. CDR3 coding DNA: TGTGCCAGTAGTAGGGACAGGGGGTCACAGACCCAGTACTTC.